These 2 T cell receptor beta chains came from one sample sequenced in a study of T cell repertoires in cytomegalovirus infection. No cognate antigen is known for these TCRs. MiXCR was run by TCRdb on the reads, yielding one entry per CDR3 protein. The sample lists 700,000 to 900,000 distinct CDR3 sequences; roughly 28% were seen once. The sample here was cultured CD8+ T cells from PBMCs, taken from culture after CMV antigen stimulation. The receptors stem from a human donor in good health (CMV status not recorded). Some clones in this sample may be carry-over from other donors' samples.

The chain is built from TRBV6-5 and TRBJ1-6; 7 nucleotides match TRBD1. In germline, CDR1 is MNHEY, CDR2 SVGAGI. The length of the CDR3 is 17 residues. Germline trimming cut 2 bases from V and 2 bases from J; bases unmatched to any gene: 6. The CDR3 nucleotides are TGTGCCAGCAGTTACGCCAGGGGGGGCGCCTATAATTCACCCCTCCACTTT. The encoded protein is CASSYARGGAYNSPLHF.

This clonotype was seen a few times. V is TRBV6-2 or TRBV6-3 and J is TRBJ1-2, with 8 nucleotides matching TRBD1. The CDR3 has 14 residues. The J segment lost 7 bases and the V segment lost 5 bases, leaving 9 bases of the junction unmatched. Germline CDR1 reads MNHEY; CDR2 reads SVGEGT. The DNA of the CDR3 is TGTGCCAGCAGTCGCGACAGGGGCCCTGGTGGCTACACCTTC. Translating gives CASSRDRGPGGYTF.